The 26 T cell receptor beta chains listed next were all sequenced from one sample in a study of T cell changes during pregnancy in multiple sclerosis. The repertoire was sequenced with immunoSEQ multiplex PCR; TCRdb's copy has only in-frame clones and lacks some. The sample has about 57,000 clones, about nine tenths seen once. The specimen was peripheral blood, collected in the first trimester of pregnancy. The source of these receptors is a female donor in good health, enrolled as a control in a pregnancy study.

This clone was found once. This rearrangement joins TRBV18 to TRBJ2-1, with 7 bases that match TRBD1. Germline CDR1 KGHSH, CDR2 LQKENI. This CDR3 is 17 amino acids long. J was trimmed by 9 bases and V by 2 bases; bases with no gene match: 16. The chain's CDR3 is CASSPGDRVGIGVEQFF. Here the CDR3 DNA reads TGTGCCAGCTCACCAGGAGACAGGGTTGGTATCGGGGTTGAGCAGTTCTTC.

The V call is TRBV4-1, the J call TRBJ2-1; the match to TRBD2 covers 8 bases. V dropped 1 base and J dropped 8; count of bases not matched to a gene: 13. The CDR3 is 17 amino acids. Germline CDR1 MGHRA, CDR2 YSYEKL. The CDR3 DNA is TGCGCCAGCAGCCAAGGGGTCGGGGGGGCCTGGGTGGATGAGCAGTTCTTC. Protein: CASSQGVGGAWVDEQFF.

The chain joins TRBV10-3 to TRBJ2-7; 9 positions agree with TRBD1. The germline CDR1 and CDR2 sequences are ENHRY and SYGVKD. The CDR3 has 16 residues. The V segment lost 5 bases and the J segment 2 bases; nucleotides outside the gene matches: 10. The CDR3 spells CAISPTGQGIPYEQYF. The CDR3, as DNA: TGTGCCATCAGTCCCACCGGACAGGGGATCCCCTACGAGCAGTACTTC.

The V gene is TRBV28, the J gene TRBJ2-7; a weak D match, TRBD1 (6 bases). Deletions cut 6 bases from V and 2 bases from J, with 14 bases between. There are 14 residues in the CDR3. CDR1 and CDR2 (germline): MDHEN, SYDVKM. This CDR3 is CASSPGGGPYEQYF. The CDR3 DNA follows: TGTGCCAGCAGCCCGGGTGGGGGCCCCTACGAGCAGTACTTC.

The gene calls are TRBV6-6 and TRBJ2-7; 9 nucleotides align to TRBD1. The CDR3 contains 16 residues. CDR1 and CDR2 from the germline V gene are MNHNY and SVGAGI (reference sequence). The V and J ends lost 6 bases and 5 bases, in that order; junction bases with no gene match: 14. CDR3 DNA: TGTGCCAGCAGCGGGGACAGGGACCTCTTCGCGGACGAGCAGTACTTC. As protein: CASSGDRDLFADEQYF.

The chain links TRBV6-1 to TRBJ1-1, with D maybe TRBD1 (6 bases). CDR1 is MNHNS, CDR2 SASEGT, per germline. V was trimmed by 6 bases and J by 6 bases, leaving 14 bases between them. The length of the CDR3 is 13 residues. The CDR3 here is CASRSTGRAEAFF. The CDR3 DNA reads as TGTGCCAGCAGGTCCACAGGGAGGGCTGAAGCTTTCTTT.

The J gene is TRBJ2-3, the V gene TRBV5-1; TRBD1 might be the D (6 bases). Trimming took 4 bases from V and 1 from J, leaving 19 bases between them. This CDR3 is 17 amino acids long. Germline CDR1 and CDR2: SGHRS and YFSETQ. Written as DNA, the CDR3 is TGCGCCAGCAGCCACGATTCCGGGCCAGGGGGCACAGATACGCAGTATTTT. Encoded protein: CASSHDSGPGGTDTQYF.

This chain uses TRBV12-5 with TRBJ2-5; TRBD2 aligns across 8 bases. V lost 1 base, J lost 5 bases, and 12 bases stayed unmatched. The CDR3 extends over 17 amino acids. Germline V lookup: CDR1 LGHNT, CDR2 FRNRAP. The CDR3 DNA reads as TGTGCTAGTGGTTTGGAAAGGGGGGCGGGAGGTCGGGAGACCCAGTACTTC. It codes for CASGLERGAGGRETQYF.

CDR3: CASSPWPSGNTIYF. DNA for the CDR3: TGTGCCAGCTCACCGTGGCCTTCTGGAAACACCATATATTTT. This rearrangement joins TRBV18 to TRBJ1-3; D unclear. CDR1 and CDR2 from the germline V gene are KGHSH and LQKENI. Trimming pared 3 bases from V and 1 base from J, leaving 7 bases between. This CDR3 contains 14 residues.

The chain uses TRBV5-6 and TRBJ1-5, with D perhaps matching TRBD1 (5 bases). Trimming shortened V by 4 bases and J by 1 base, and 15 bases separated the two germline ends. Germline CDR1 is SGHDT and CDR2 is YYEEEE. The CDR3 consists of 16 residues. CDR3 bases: TGTGCCAGCAGCACCAGGGTTTCCCTGAGCAATCAGCCCCAGCATTTT. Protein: CASSTRVSLSNQPQHF.

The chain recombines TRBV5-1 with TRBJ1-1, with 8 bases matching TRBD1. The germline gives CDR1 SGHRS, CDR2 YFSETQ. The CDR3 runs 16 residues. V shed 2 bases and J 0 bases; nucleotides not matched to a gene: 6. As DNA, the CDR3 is TGCGCCAGCAGCTTCGCAGGGGGCAGGATGAACACTGAAGCTTTCTTT. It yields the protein CASSFAGGRMNTEAFF.

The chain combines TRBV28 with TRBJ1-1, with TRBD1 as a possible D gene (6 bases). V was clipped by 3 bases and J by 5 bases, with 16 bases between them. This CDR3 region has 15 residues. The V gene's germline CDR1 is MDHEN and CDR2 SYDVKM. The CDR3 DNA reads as TGTGCCAGCAGTTTCTGGCAGGGGATGAGAACTGAAGCTTTCTTT. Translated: CASSFWQGMRTEAFF.

CDR3: CASSHSQAYEQYF. The CDR3 coding sequence is TGTGCCAGCAGCCATTCGCAGGCCTACGAGCAGTACTTC. The chain is built from TRBV14 and TRBJ2-7; D is uncertain. The ends were cut back, 3 bases at V and 2 bases at J, with 8 bases in the middle. CDR3 length equals 13 residues. The germline CDR1 and CDR2 sequences are SGHDN and FVKESK.

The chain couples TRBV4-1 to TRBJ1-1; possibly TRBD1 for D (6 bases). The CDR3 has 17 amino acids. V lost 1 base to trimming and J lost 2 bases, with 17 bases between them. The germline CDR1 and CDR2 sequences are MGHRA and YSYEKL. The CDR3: CASSQVGGRLSNTEAFF. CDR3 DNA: TGCGCCAGCAGCCAAGTCGGGGGGCGACTATCCAACACTGAAGCTTTCTTT.

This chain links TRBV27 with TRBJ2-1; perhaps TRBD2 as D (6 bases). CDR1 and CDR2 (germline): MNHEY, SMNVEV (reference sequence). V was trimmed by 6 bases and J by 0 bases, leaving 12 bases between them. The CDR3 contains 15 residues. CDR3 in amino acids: CASSPTGSSYNEQFF. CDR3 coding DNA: TGTGCCAGCAGCCCCACCGGGAGCTCCTACAATGAGCAGTTCTTC.

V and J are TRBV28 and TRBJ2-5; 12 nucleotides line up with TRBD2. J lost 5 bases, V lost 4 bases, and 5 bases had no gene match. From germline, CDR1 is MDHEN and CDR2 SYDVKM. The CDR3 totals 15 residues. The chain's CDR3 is CASSSLAGGSETQYF. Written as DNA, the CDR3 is TGTGCCAGCAGTTCTCTAGCGGGAGGGAGCGAGACCCAGTACTTC.

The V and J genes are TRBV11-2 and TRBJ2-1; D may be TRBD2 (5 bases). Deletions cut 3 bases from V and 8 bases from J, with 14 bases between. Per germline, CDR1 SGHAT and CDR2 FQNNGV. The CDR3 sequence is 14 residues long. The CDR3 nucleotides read TGTGCCAGCAGCTTTAGTTTCGGGCGGGATGAGCAGTTCTTC. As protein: CASSFSFGRDEQFF.

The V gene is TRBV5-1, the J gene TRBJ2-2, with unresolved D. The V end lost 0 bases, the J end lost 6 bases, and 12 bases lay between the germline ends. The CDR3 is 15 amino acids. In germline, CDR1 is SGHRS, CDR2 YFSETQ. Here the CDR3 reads CASSLGPRRSGELFF. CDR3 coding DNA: TGCGCCAGCAGCTTGGGCCCCCGCAGATCCGGGGAGCTGTTTTTT.

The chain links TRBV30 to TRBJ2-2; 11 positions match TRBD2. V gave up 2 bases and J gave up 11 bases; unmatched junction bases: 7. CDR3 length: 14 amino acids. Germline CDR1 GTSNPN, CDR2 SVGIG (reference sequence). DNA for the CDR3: TGTGCCTGGAGTCTTAGTAGCGGGGGGGCTGAGCTGTTTTTT. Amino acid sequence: CAWSLSSGGAELFF.

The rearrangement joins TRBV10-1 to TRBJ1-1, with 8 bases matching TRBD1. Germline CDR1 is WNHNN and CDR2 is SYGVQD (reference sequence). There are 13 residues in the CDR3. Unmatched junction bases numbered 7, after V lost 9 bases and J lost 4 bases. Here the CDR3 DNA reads TGCGCCAGTCGACAGGGGTCGGGCACTGAAGCTTTCTTT. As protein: CASRQGSGTEAFF.

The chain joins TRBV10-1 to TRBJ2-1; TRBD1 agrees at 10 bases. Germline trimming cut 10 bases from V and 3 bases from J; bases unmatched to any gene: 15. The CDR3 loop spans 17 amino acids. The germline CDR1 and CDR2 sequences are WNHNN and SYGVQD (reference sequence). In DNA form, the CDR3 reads TGCGCCACCATCCACTCGTGGGGGACAGGGGACTACAATGAGCAGTTCTTC. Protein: CATIHSWGTGDYNEQFF.

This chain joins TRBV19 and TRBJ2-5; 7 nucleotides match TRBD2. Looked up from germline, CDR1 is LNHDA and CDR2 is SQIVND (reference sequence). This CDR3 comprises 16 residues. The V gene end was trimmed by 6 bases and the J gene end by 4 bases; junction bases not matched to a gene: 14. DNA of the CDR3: TGTGCCAGTAGGAACCTTGGACCCCCGGGAGGAGAGACCCAGTACTTC. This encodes CASRNLGPPGGETQYF. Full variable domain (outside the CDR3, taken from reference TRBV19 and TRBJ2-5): DGGITQSPKYLFRKEGQNVTLSCEQNLNHDAMYWYRQDPGQGLRLIYYSQIVNDFQKGDIAEGYSVSREKKESFPLTVTSAQKNPTAFYLCASRNLGPPGGETQYFGPGTRLLVL.

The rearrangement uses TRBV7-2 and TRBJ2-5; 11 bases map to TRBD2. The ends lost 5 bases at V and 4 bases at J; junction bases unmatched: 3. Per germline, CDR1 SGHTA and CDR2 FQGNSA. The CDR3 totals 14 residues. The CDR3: CASSPGTSGETQYF. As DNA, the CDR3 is TGTGCCAGCAGCCCGGGGACTAGCGGAGAGACCCAGTACTTC.

DNA for the CDR3: TGTGCCAGCAGCCACAGGGCGTACTACGAGCAGTACTTC. Translating it yields CASSHRAYYEQYF. The gene calls are TRBV7-8 and TRBJ2-7; TRBD1 is a possible D gene (6 bases). The germline V and J ends were trimmed by 5 bases and 3 bases, with 11 bases remaining between them. There are 13 residues in the CDR3. Looked up from germline, CDR1 is SGHVS and CDR2 is FQNEAQ. Filled out from reference TRBV7-8 and TRBJ2-7, the complete variable domain reads GAGVSQSPRYKVAKRGQDVALRCDPISGHVSLFWYQQALGQGPEFLTYFQNEAQLDKSGLPSDRFFAERPEGSVSTLKIQRTQQEDSAVYLCASSHRAYYEQYFGPGTRLTVT.

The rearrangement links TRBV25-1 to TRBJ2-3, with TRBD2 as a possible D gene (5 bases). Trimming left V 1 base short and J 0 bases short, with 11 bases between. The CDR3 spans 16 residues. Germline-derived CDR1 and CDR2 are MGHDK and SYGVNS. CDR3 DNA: TGTGCCAGCAGTGAATTGAGGCGGGCCAGCACAGATACGCAGTATTTT. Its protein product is CASSELRRASTDTQYF.

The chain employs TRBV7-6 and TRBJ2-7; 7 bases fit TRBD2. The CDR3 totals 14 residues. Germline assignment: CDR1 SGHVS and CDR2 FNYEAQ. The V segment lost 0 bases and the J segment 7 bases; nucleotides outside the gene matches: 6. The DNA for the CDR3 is TGTGCCAGCAGCTTAGCTGGGGGGGTGGAAGAGCAGTACTTC. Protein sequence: CASSLAGGVEEQYF.